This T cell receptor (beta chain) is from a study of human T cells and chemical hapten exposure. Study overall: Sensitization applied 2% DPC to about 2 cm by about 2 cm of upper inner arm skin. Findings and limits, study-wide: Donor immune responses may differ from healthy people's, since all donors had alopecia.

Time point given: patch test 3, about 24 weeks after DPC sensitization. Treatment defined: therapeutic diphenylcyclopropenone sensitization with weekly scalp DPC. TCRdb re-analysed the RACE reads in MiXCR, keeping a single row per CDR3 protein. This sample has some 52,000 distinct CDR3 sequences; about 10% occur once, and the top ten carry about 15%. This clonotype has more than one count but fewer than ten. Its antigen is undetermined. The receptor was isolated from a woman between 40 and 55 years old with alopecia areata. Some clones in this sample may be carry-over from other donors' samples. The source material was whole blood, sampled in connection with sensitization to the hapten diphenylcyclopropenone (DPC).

The CDR3 loop reads CASRESGGAVETQYF. The CDR3, as DNA: TGTGCCAGCAGAGAAAGCGGGGGGGCCGTAGAGACCCAGTACTTC. The V and J genes are TRBV2 and TRBJ2-5; 10 nucleotides match TRBD2. The CDR3 has 15 amino acids. The V and J ends lost 6 bases and 4 bases, in that order; junction bases with no gene match: 8. The germline V gene has CDR1 SNHLY and CDR2 FYNNEI.